Below, 28 T cell receptor beta chains from the same sample are listed, as sequenced in a study of blood T cell repertoires in COVID-19. Sequenced by immunoSEQ multiplex PCR; TCRdb stores in-frame clones only, minus some. The sample shows approximately 250,000 clones, about 85% of them seen only once. The sequencing sample was made of peripheral blood. These receptors were taken from a young man with active or convalescent COVID-19.

V and J are TRBV14 and TRBJ2-5; 8 nucleotides agree with TRBD2. CDR3 size: 14 residues. V shed 2 bases, J shed 5 bases, and the junction held 4 bases outside the gene matches. Germline-derived CDR1 and CDR2 are SGHDN and FVKESK. This CDR3 is CASSQWGLVETQYF. The DNA of the CDR3 is TGTGCCAGCAGCCAATGGGGACTAGTGGAGACCCAGTACTTC.

This sequence joins TRBV28 and TRBJ1-5; weak D call: TRBD1 (6 bases). The CDR3 is 13 amino acids. V lost 4 bases to trimming and J lost 4 bases, with 8 bases between them. The germline V gene has CDR1 MDHEN and CDR2 SYDVKM. CDR3 sequence reads: CASSSTGNQPQHF. CDR3 nucleotides: TGTGCCAGCAGTTCTACAGGGAATCAGCCCCAGCATTTT.

This clone was observed once. This chain joins TRBV24-1 and TRBJ1-4; a weak D match, TRBD1 (5 bases). The CDR3 is 15 residues long. Germline CDR1 reads KGHDR; CDR2 reads SFDVKD. V shed 5 bases and J shed 10 bases, with 19 bases lying between them. The CDR3 reads CATSAPDQGGGKLFF. The CDR3 bases are TGTGCCACCAGTGCCCCCGACCAGGGCGGTGGAAAACTGTTTTTT.

J is TRBJ2-3 and V is TRBV11-2; D may be TRBD2 (6 bases). The V end was cut by 3 bases, the J end by 6 bases, with 22 bases between. CDR3 length: 17 amino acids. CDR1 SGHAT and CDR2 FQNNGV come from the germline V gene. As DNA, the CDR3 is TGTGCCAGCAGCTTTCGTGGCAGGGAGGAGAGGGTCGATACGCAGTATTTT. Its protein product is CASSFRGREERVDTQYF. The full variable domain, rest sourced from reference TRBV11-2 and TRBJ2-3, is EAGVAQSPRYKIIEKRQSVAFWCNPISGHATLYWYQQILGQGPKLLIQFQNNGVVDDSQLPKDRFSAERLKGVDSTLKIQPAKLEDSAVYLCASSFRGREERVDTQYFGPGTRLTVL.

V usage is TRBV11-3 and J usage is TRBJ1-1; 7 nucleotides agree with TRBD1. Germline V gene sequence: CDR1 SGHNT, CDR2 YENEEA. V was clipped by 5 bases and J by 0 bases; unmatched bases: 6. The CDR3 extends over 15 amino acids. CDR3 bases: TGTGCCAGCAGCACTTACAGGGGACTGAACACTGAAGCTTTCTTT. It codes for CASSTYRGLNTEAFF.

The chain joins TRBV28 to TRBJ1-5; D not resolved. In germline, CDR1 is MDHEN, CDR2 SYDVKM. Trimming removed 6 bases at V and 1 base at J, with 7 bases between. The CDR3 has 13 amino acids. The CDR3, as DNA: TGTGCCAGCAGGGGCTCGAGCAATCAGCCCCAGCATTTT. It is translated as CASRGSSNQPQHF.

In this sample, this clone turned up once. The rearrangement uses TRBV6-6 and TRBJ1-6; TRBD1 agrees at 7 bases. The germline gives CDR1 MNHNY, CDR2 SVGAGI (reference sequence). This CDR3 spans 15 amino acids. V lost 5 bases and J lost 10; bases outside the gene matches: 11. The CDR3, as DNA: TGTGCCAGCAGTATTCAAATAGGGGGCAAATCACCCCTCCACTTT. Amino acids: CASSIQIGGKSPLHF.

The genes are TRBV12-5 and TRBJ1-4, with TRBD1 matching 7 bases. CDR1 and CDR2 (germline): LGHNT, FRNRAP. Unmatched junction bases numbered 4, after V lost 4 bases and J lost 8 bases. The CDR3 has 13 amino acids. CDR3 amino acids: CASGSRTGEKLFF. The CDR3 DNA reads TGTGCTAGTGGTTCAAGGACAGGAGAAAAACTGTTTTTT.

V usage is TRBV24-1 and J usage is TRBJ2-1, with 11 nucleotides matching TRBD2. The V gene's germline CDR1 is KGHDR and CDR2 SFDVKD. CDR3 length: 16 residues. With 3 bases clipped from V and 8 bases from J, the junction kept 8 bases outside the gene matches. In DNA form, the CDR3 reads TGTGCCACCAGTGATCCGACTAGCGGGGTTAAGGATGAGCAGTTCTTC. Translating it yields CATSDPTSGVKDEQFF.

The V call is TRBV25-1, the J call TRBJ2-5, with D unclear. V lost 0 bases and J 1 base, leaving 9 bases between the germline ends. Germline V gives CDR1 MGHDK, CDR2 SYGVNS. The CDR3 totals 15 residues. CDR3 sequence (DNA): TGTGCCAGCAGTGAATATAGACTCCTCCAAGAGACCCAGTACTTC. This gives the protein CASSEYRLLQETQYF.

The V call is TRBV28, the J call TRBJ1-2; no reliable D call. V was cut by 5 bases and J by 1 base, with 11 bases left in between. The CDR3 length is 14 residues. Germline CDR1 is MDHEN and CDR2 is SYDVKM. CDR3 sequence: CASSTHTVNYGYTF. In DNA, the CDR3 is TGTGCCAGCAGTACTCACACAGTTAACTATGGCTACACCTTC.

The rearrangement links TRBV6-6 to TRBJ2-7; a possible D gene is TRBD1 (5 bases). There are 15 residues in the CDR3. Trimming took 0 bases from V and 1 from J, leaving 10 bases between them. CDR1 MNHNY and CDR2 SVGAGI come from the germline V gene (reference sequence). The CDR3 region is CASSYSPRVSYEQYF. The CDR3 nucleotides are TGTGCCAGCAGTTACTCGCCCAGGGTTTCCTACGAGCAGTACTTC.

The chain carries TRBV3-1 (or the pseudogene TRBV3-2) and TRBJ1-6; D not resolved. The V end lost 3 bases, the J end lost 14 bases, and 17 bases lay between the germline ends. This CDR3 has 14 residues. From germline, CDR1 is LGHDT and CDR2 YNNKEL (reference sequence). The CDR3 protein is CASSHPMDGRTLHF. CDR3 DNA: TGTGCCAGCAGCCACCCCATGGACGGGAGGACCCTCCACTTT.

This clone appeared a single time. This chain links TRBV11-3 with TRBJ2-7; D gene ambiguous. This CDR3 comprises 14 residues. The V end was cut by 4 bases, the J end by 3 bases, with 13 bases between. Germline V CDR1 and CDR2: SGHNT, YENEEA. In DNA form, the CDR3 reads TGTGCCAGCAGCTCGTCCTGGGCGCTCTACGAGCAGTACTTC. Amino acids: CASSSSWALYEQYF.

This clone was recorded only once. This chain connects TRBV10-2 to TRBJ2-7; the match to TRBD2 covers 9 bases. The CDR3 spans 13 residues. V gave up 7 bases and J gave up 3 bases; unmatched junction bases: 4. Per germline, CDR1 WSHSY and CDR2 SAAADI. The CDR3 loop is CASTPTSGYEQYF. The CDR3 coding sequence is TGCGCCAGCACACCGACTAGCGGCTACGAGCAGTACTTC.

This rearrangement joins TRBV7-9 to TRBJ2-1; TRBD1 is a possible D gene (5 bases). Germline V gene lookup returns CDR1 SEHNR and CDR2 FQNEAQ (reference sequence). This CDR3 has 13 residues. The ends were cut back, 3 bases at V and 9 bases at J, with 12 bases in the middle. CDR3 DNA sequence: TGTGCCAGCAGCTTCTCAGGGCTCCCTGAGCAGTTCTTC. As protein: CASSFSGLPEQFF.

This chain joins TRBV3-1 (or the pseudogene TRBV3-2) and TRBJ1-2; D ambiguous. Germline CDR1 and CDR2: LGHDT and YNNKEL (reference sequence). V lost 4 bases and J lost 5, with 11 bases in between. This CDR3 has 13 amino acids. As DNA, the CDR3 is TGTGCCAGCAGCCCACTAGAGGCTTATGGCTACACCTTC. It yields the protein CASSPLEAYGYTF.

The genes are TRBV6-1 and TRBJ2-6, with 7 bases lining up with TRBD2. Germline trimming cut 6 bases from V and 2 bases from J; bases unmatched to any gene: 4. Germline CDR1 MNHNS, CDR2 SASEGT. This CDR3 comprises 15 residues. The CDR3 DNA sequence: TGTGCCAGCAGGGGAGGGAGACCTGGGGCCAACGTCCTGACTTTC. This gives the protein CASRGGRPGANVLTF.

CDR3 sequence (DNA): TGTGCCAGCAGCGTGGGGGGAGGAGAATCACCCCTCCACTTT. Protein product: CASSVGGGESPLHF. The V call is TRBV9, the J call TRBJ1-6; D may be TRBD1 (5 bases). Looked up from germline, CDR1 is SGDLS and CDR2 is YYNGEE. V was clipped by 2 bases and J by 10 bases, with 13 bases between them. The CDR3 totals 14 residues.

About this clone itself: A junction boundary mismatches the germline segment, possibly from a read error. The CDR3 nucleotides read TGTGCTAGCAGCTTATTTCTATATGATACGCAGTATTTT. It specifies CASSLFLYDTQYF. The V call is TRBV7-7, the J call TRBJ2-3; D is ambiguous. Germline lookup yields CDR1 SSHAT and CDR2 FNYEAQ (reference sequence). The CDR3 length is 13 residues.

The J gene is TRBJ2-6, the V gene TRBV19; D call uncertain. The ends were cut back, 1 base at V and 0 bases at J, with 13 bases in the middle. Germline assignment: CDR1 LNHDA and CDR2 SQIVND (reference sequence). The CDR3 runs to 18 residues. CDR3 in DNA: TGTGCCAGTAGTATAGCTCGACACCCAAGCTCTGGGGCCAACGTCCTGACTTTC. Amino acids: CASSIARHPSSGANVLTF.

The gene calls are TRBV7-2 and TRBJ2-7; D is possibly TRBD2 (5 bases). Germline assignment: CDR1 SGHTA and CDR2 FQGNSA. V shed 3 bases and J shed 6 bases, with 9 bases lying between them. This CDR3 has 12 amino acids. The CDR3 bases are TGTGCCAGCAGCTTTCCTAGCTCCGAGCAGTACTTC. It is translated as CASSFPSSEQYF.

V and J are TRBV28 and TRBJ1-4, with D possibly TRBD1 on 5 matching bases. V was shortened by 7 bases and J by 0 bases, with 9 bases between the two germline ends. The CDR3 length is 14 residues. The germline V gene encodes CDR1 MDHEN and CDR2 SYDVKM. The CDR3 DNA sequence: TGTGCCAGCAAGGGGCCTGCAACTAATGAAAAACTGTTTTTT. This gives the protein CASKGPATNEKLFF.

This chain uses TRBV30 with TRBJ2-3, with D perhaps matching TRBD2 (6 bases). The V gene's germline CDR1 is GTSNPN and CDR2 SVGIG (reference sequence). V was cut by 3 bases and J by 6 bases, with 10 bases left in between. The CDR3 extends over 12 amino acids. In DNA, the CDR3 is TGTGCCTGGAGCCCTGCGGGGGATACGCAGTATTTT. This codes for CAWSPAGDTQYF.

V gene TRBV7-9 combines with J gene TRBJ1-2; D gene uncertain. The germline V gene encodes CDR1 SEHNR and CDR2 FQNEAQ (reference sequence). The CDR3 runs 15 residues. The V end was cut by 5 bases, the J end by 4 bases, with 17 bases between. CDR3 in amino acids: CASSLNGEVAYGYTF. The CDR3 bases are TGTGCCAGCAGCCTAAATGGGGAGGTCGCCTATGGCTACACCTTC.

In its sample, this clone was seen once. V is TRBV7-2 and J is TRBJ2-5, with D uncertain. Germline V lookup: CDR1 SGHTA, CDR2 FQGNSA. The CDR3 loop spans 13 amino acids. V was trimmed by 4 bases and J by 2 bases, leaving 8 bases between them. The chain's CDR3 is CASSWFAQETQYF. The CDR3 DNA sequence: TGTGCCAGCAGCTGGTTCGCGCAAGAGACCCAGTACTTC.

The rearrangement joins TRBV18 to TRBJ1-3; maybe TRBD1 (5 bases). Trimming took off 3 bases at V and 2 bases at J, with 17 bases between the two ends. This CDR3 spans 17 amino acids. CDR1 and CDR2 from the germline V gene are KGHSH and LQKENI. The CDR3 sequence is CASSPFDRPYTGNTIYF. CDR3 sequence (DNA): TGTGCCAGCTCACCTTTCGACAGACCGTACACTGGAAACACCATATATTTT.

The chain recombines TRBV2 with TRBJ2-3; unclear D gene. Deletions cut 3 bases from V and 4 bases from J, with 8 bases between. Germline V CDR1 and CDR2: SNHLY, FYNNEI. The CDR3 has 13 amino acids. CDR3 nucleotides: TGTGCCAGCAGTGAGGAGTACCCAGATACGCAGTATTTT. It yields the protein CASSEEYPDTQYF.